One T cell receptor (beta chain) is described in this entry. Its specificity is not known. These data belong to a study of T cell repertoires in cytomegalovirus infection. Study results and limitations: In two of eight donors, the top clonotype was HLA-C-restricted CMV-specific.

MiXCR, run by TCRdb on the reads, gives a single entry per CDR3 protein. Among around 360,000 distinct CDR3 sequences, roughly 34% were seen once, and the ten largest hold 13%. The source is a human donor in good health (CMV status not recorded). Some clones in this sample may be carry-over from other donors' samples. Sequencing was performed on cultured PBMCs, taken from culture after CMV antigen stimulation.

The CDR3 region has the DNA TGTGCCAGCAGCTTAATGGAAAGGCCCTCTGAAAAACTGTTTTTT. Amino acid sequence: CASSLMERPSEKLFF. This rearrangement joins TRBV7-8 to TRBJ1-4; no clear D gene. Looked up from germline, CDR1 is SGHVS and CDR2 is FQNEAQ. The CDR3 spans 15 residues. V was cut by 2 bases and J by 7 bases, with 14 bases left in between.